This record covers a single T cell receptor (beta chain). The antigen is undetermined. This sequence may be a read error, since a much larger clone differs from it by one base. Trimming left V 0 bases short and J 3 bases short, with 15 bases between. CDR1 and CDR2 from the germline V gene are DFQATT and SNEGSKA (reference sequence). The length of the CDR3 is 15 residues. This specimen belongs to a study of neurological immune-mediated disorders. General study results and limits: Multiple sclerosis was found to have the least TCR clonal expansion, below healthy controls, and HTLV-1-associated myelopathy the most. Expanded clones shared no identical CDR3 amino acid sequences across subjects, which suggested private TCR-beta repertoires in all groups.

The time point is: longitudinal time-point 2. Preparation of the unsorted libraries drew on 2 million PBMCs stored at -80 C. 5'RACE with 10-nucleotide random UMIs produced the cDNA. One entry per CDR3 protein results from TCRdb running MiXCR on the 5' RACE reads. The data contain some 100,000 distinct CDR3 sequences, 13% of them seen just once; the ten biggest clones take up approximately 5%. The chain links TRBV20-1 to TRBJ2-7; D ambiguous. The sequencing sample was made of PBMCs. The receptor was isolated from a female donor with HTLV-1-associated myelopathy (HAM/TSP). CDR3 DNA sequence: TGCAGTGCTAGAGATCCCATGGGTGGTGGCTACGAGCAGTACTTC. Translated: CSARDPMGGGYEQYF.